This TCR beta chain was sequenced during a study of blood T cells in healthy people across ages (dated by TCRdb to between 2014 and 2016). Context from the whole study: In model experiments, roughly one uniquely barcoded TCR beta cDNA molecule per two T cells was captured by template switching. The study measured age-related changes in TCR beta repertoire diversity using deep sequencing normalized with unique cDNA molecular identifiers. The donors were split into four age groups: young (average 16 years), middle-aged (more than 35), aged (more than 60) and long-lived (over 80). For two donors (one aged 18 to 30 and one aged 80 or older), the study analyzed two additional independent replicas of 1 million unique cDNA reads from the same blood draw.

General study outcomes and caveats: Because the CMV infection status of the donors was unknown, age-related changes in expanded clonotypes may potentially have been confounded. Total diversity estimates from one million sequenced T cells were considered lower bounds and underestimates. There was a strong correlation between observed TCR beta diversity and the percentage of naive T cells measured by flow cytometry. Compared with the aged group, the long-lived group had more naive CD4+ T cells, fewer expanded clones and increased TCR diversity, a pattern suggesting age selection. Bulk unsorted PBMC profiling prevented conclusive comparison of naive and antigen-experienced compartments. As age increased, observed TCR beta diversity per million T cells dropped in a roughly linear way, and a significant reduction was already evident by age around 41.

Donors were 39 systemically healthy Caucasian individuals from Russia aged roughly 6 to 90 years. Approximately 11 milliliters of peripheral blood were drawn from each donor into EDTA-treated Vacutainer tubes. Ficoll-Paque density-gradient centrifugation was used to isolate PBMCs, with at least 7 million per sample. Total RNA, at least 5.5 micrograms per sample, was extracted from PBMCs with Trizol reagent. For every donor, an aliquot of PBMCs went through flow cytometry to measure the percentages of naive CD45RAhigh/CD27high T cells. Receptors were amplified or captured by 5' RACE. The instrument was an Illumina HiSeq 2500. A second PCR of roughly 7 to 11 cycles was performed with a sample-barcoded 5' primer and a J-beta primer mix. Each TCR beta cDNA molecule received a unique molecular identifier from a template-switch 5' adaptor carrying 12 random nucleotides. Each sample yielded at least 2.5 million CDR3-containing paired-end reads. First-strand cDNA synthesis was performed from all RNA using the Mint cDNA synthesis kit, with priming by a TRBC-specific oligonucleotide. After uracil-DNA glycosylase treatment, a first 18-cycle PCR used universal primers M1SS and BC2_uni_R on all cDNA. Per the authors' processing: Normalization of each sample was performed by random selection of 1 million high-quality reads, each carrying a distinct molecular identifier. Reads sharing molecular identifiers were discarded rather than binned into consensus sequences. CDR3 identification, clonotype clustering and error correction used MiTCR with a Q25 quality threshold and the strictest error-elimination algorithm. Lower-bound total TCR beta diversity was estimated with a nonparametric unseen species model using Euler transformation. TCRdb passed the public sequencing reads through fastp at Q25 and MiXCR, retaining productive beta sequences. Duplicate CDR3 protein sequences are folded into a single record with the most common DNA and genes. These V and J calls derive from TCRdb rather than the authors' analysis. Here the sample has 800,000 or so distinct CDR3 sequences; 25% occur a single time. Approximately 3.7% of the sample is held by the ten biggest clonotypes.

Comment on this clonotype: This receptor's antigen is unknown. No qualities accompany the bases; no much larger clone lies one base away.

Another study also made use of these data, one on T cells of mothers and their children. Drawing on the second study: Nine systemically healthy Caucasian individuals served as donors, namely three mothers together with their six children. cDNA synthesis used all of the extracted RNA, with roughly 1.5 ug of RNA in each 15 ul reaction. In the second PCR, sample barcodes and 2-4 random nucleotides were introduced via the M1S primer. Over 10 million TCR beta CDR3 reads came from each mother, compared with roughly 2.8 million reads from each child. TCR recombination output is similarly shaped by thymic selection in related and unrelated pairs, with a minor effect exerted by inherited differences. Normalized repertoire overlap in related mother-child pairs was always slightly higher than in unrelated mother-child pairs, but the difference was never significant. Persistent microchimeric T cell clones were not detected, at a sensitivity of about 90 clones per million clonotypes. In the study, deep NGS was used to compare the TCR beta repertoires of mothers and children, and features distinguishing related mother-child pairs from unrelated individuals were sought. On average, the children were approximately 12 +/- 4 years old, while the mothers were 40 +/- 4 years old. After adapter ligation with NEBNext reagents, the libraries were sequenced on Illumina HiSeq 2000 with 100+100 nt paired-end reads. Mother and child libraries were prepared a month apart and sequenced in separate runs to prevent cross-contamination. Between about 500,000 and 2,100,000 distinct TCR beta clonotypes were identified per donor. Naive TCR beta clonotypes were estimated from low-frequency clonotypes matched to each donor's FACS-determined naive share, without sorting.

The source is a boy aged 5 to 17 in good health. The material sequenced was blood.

The DNA reads as follows: TGTGCCACTCGGGACAGTAGCACAGATACGCAGTATTTT. This translates into CATRDSSTDTQYF. The sequence joins TRBV24-1 to TRBJ2-3, with 7 bases in between that match TRBD1. V trim: 10 bases; J trim: 0 bases; unmatched bases: 3. The CDR3 numbers 13 residues from cysteine through phenylalanine. CDR3 DNA is the only sequence kept; it has 39 bases, read in frame from the first base. CDR1 KGHDR and CDR2 SFDVKD are derived from the germline V gene.